The clone carrying this T cell receptor (beta chain) has ten or more counts. Its antigen is unidentified. The source of the sample is a study of T cells in Graves' hyperthyroidism and ophthalmopathy. Study-wide results and caveats: Most thyroid clonotypes expanded above 0.001 appeared in blood too.

Losses at the gene ends were 5 bases for V and 8 bases for J; bases not matched to a gene: 11. CDR3 length equals 15 residues. RNA transcripts provided the source from which TCR beta CDR3 regions were amplified. The TCR CDR3 was amplified in a first-round RT-PCR using the HTBI primer set. TCRdb processed the multiplex PCR reads anew with MiXCR; each CDR3 protein has one entry. The data contain around 350,000 distinct CDR3 sequences, about 18% of them seen just once; the ten biggest clones take up approximately 33%. Material for sequencing was blood. The chain has TRBV12-3 or TRBV12-4 and TRBJ2-1; 8 nucleotides agree with TRBD1. This receptor was identified in a woman in her 30s with Graves' hyperthyroidism that later progressed to Graves' ophthalmopathy. DNA for the CDR3: TGTGCCAGCAGTGAAAGGACAGGGAATTCGGATGAGCAGTTCTTC. It yields the protein CASSERTGNSDEQFF.